This is a list of T cell receptor beta chains from one sample in a study of blood T cell repertoires in COVID-19. Using immunoSEQ multiplex PCR, the repertoire was profiled, and TCRdb retains in-frame clones only, with some absent. The table includes around 250,000 clones, roughly nine tenths detected once. Sequences were obtained from PBMCs or T cells enriched from blood (not recorded which). These receptors originate from a human donor in a cohort exposed to, infected with or recovered from COVID-19 (not recorded which). The donor label of this sample is uncertain. The CDR3 runs from the conserved cysteine through the conserved F or W. D genes are given only for firm matches. The size entry is marked missing in some rows and otherwise reads once, few, many or a size class.

J gene | V gene | D gene | clone size | CDR3 protein | CDR3 DNA
TRBJ1-5 | TRBV19 | TRBD1 | - | CASSVRDRKNSNQPQHF | TGTGCCAGTAGTGTCCGGGACAGAAAAAATAGCAATCAGCCCCAGCATTTT
TRBJ1-4 | TRBV6-5 | TRBD1 | few | CASRRTGGNEKLFF | TGTGCCAGCAGAAGGACAGGGGGAAATGAAAAACTGTTTTTT
TRBJ2-2 | TRBV7-5 | - | - | CARSADYLDTGELFF | TGTGCCAGAAGCGCCGACTACCTTGACACCGGGGAGCTGTTTTTT
TRBJ1-1 | TRBV2 | TRBD1 | - | CASRGQRTVNTEAFF | TGTGCCAGCAGGGGACAGAGAACGGTGAACACTGAAGCTTTCTTT
TRBJ2-3 | TRBV27 | TRBD2 | - | CASTSSGGSDTQYF | TGTGCCAGCACCTCTAGCGGGGGGTCAGATACGCAGTATTTT
TRBJ1-6 | TRBV3-1/TRBV3-2 | - | - | CASSQGTGGRSSNSPLHF | TGTGCCAGCAGCCAAGGGACCGGGGGGCGCTCTTCTAATTCACCCCTCCACTTT
TRBJ2-3 | TRBV19 | TRBD2 | - | CASSITSGRDTQYF | TGTGCCAGTAGTATTACTAGCGGGAGAGATACGCAGTATTTT
TRBJ1-2 | TRBV7-2 | TRBD1 | - | CASSLYRGPQNYGYTF | TGTGCCAGCAGCTTATACAGGGGACCACAGAACTATGGCTACACCTTC
TRBJ2-7 | TRBV6-5 | - | - | CASSYSTASYEQYF | TGTGCCAGCAGTTACTCGACTGCTTCCTACGAGCAGTACTTC
TRBJ1-2 | TRBV29-1 | - | - | CSVEDPNPRDGYTF | TGCAGCGTTGAAGATCCGAACCCCAGGGATGGCTACACCTTC
TRBJ2-7 | TRBV4-3 | TRBD1 | - | CASSQDPGQGEEQYF | TGCGCCAGCAGCCAAGACCCGGGACAGGGTGAAGAGCAGTACTTC
TRBJ2-7 | TRBV11-2 | - | - | CASSLQGYEQYF | TGTGCCAGCAGCTTACAGGGCTACGAGCAGTACTTC
TRBJ1-2 | TRBV6-5 | - | - | CASSLDSGSNYGYTF | TGTGCCAGCAGCTTGGACTCGGGTTCTAACTATGGCTACACCTTC
TRBJ1-2 | TRBV15 | TRBD1 | - | CATSNRDRPGTF | TGTGCCACCAGCAACCGGGACAGACCAGGCACCTTC
TRBJ2-3 | TRBV10-3 | TRBD2 | - | CAISEVAGSTDTQYF | TGTGCCATCAGTGAAGTAGCGGGGAGCACAGATACGCAGTATTTT
TRBJ1-4 | TRBV7-2 | - | - | CASSLARQGNEKLFF | TGTGCCAGCAGCTTAGCTCGGCAGGGGAATGAAAAACTGTTTTTT
TRBJ1-1 | TRBV6-5 | - | - | CASTASRVGTEAFF | TGTGCCAGCACAGCCAGTCGGGTGGGCACTGAAGCTTTCTTT
TRBJ2-5 | TRBV7-9 | TRBD1 | - | CASSRGPSDRRLAQYF | TGTGCCAGCAGCCGAGGCCCTTCGGACAGGCGGTTGGCCCAGTACTTC
TRBJ2-7 | TRBV5-4 | TRBD2 | - | CASSLPRGGRGHEQYF | TGTGCCAGCAGCTTGCCGCGGGGGGGCCGTGGGCACGAGCAGTACTTC
TRBJ2-7 | TRBV27 | TRBD2 | - | CASSWLAGGLYF | TGTGCCAGCAGTTGGCTAGCGGGGGGGTTATACTTC
TRBJ2-1 | TRBV19 | TRBD1 | - | CASSLQGAFHNEQFF | TGTGCCAGTAGTCTCCAGGGGGCATTCCACAATGAGCAGTTCTTC
TRBJ1-2 | TRBV18 | - | once | CANNWGPGGYTF | TGTGCCAACAATTGGGGGCCGGGTGGCTACACCTTC
TRBJ2-5 | TRBV7-2 | TRBD2 | - | CASSLGGGGQETQYF | TGTGCCAGCAGCTTAGGGGGGGGTGGCCAAGAGACCCAGTACTTC
TRBJ2-7 | TRBV19 | - | once | CASSITVVHEQYF | TGTGCCAGTAGTATCACAGTGGTCCACGAGCAGTACTTC
TRBJ2-7 | TRBV19 | - | - | CASSMRLFYEQYF | TGTGCCAGTAGTATGAGACTTTTCTACGAGCAGTACTTC
TRBJ1-1 | TRBV10-2 | - | - | CATREPNTEAFF | TGCGCCACCCGGGAGCCGAACACTGAAGCTTTCTTT
TRBJ1-2 | TRBV4-2 | TRBD1 | once | CASSQDPTGQGDGYTF | TGTGCCAGCAGCCAAGATCCCACGGGACAGGGGGATGGCTACACCTTC
TRBJ2-3 | TRBV27 | TRBD2 | - | CASSSIAGGGQDTQYF | TGTGCCAGCAGTTCCATAGCGGGGGGAGGTCAAGATACGCAGTATTTT
TRBJ1-1 | TRBV11-1 | - | - | CASSFGGGRTEAFF | TGTGCCAGCAGCTTCGGGGGCGGGAGGACTGAAGCTTTCTTT
TRBJ2-7 | TRBV2 | - | - | CASSISYEQYF | TGTGCCAGCAGCATTTCCTACGAGCAGTACTTC
TRBJ1-6 | TRBV28 | - | - | CASSSDTISSYNSPLHF | TGTGCCAGCAGCTCCGACACAATTAGCTCCTATAATTCACCCCTCCACTTT
TRBJ1-1 | TRBV2 | - | - | CAGRQLNTEAFF | TGTGCCGGCCGACAGTTGAACACTGAAGCTTTCTTT
TRBJ2-7 | TRBV10-3 | TRBD1 | - | CAISPRDRRHPYEQYF | TGTGCCATCAGTCCCCGGGACAGGCGACACCCCTACGAGCAGTACTTC
TRBJ1-2 | TRBV29-1 | - | - | CSVTRERGGYTF | TGCAGCGTTACCAGAGAAAGGGGCGGCTACACCTTC
TRBJ1-3 | TRBV24-1 | - | - | CATSDLKGDTIYF | TGTGCCACCAGTGATTTGAAAGGGGACACCATATATTTT
TRBJ1-5 | TRBV27 | - | - | CASSSSTYSNQPQHF | TGTGCCAGCAGTTCGTCCACCTATAGCAATCAGCCCCAGCATTTT
TRBJ2-1 | TRBV11-2 | - | - | CASSLEAGSGEQFF | TGTGCCAGCAGCTTAGAGGCAGGGTCCGGTGAGCAGTTCTTC
TRBJ2-6 | TRBV5-4 | TRBD1 | - | CASSLAVGRGLSGANVLTF | TGTGCCAGCAGCTTGGCGGTTGGCAGGGGGCTCTCTGGGGCCAACGTCCTGACTTTC
TRBJ1-5 | TRBV6-1 | TRBD1 | - | CASSEAGTGVQPQHF | TGTGCCAGCAGTGAAGCCGGGACAGGGGTTCAGCCCCAGCATTTT